The TCR beta chain under discussion was sequenced for a study of T cells and Merkel cell carcinoma outcomes. A word on this clone: Its antigen is not known.

Here immunoSEQ multiplex PCR was the method, and the copy in TCRdb shows in-frame clones only, minus some. The sample contains roughly 6,400 clones, more than 70% of which appear only once. Germline CDR1 and CDR2: SGHKS and YYEKEE (reference sequence). The CDR3 spans 14 residues. V was pared by 6 bases and J by 4 bases, with 9 bases of the junction left unmatched. General study findings and limits: Merkel cell carcinoma outcomes were reportedly predicted by repertoire and T-cell density.

Material: tumor tissue from Merkel cell carcinoma. The genes are TRBV5-5 and TRBJ1-1; TRBD1 aligns across 7 bases. The sequence was obtained from a human donor with Merkel cell carcinoma. Some clones in this sample may be carry-over from other donors' samples. The CDR3 sequence: CASTQIQGITEAFF. CDR3 nucleotide sequence: TGTGCCAGCACTCAAATACAGGGGATCACTGAAGCTTTCTTT.